This section outlines one T cell receptor (beta chain) sequence together with its context. Its antigen is still unknown. Trimming cost V 6 bases and J 5 bases; bases outside gene matches: 6. CDR3 length: 15 amino acids. Per germline, CDR1 MRHNA and CDR2 SNTAGT. This record belongs to a study of tumor-infiltrating lymphocytes in localized non-small cell lung cancer. Whole-study results and caveats: TCR sequencing covered a subset of patients with enough tissue.

Clones were sequenced by immunoSEQ multiplex PCR, and TCRdb holds only the in-frame ones, with some missing. Of approximately 15,000 clones listed, approximately 70% were seen once; the top ten hold around a tenth. The sequenced material came from lung tumor tissue. The chain is built from TRBV6-4 and TRBJ2-3; 12 bases are a match to TRBD2. This TCR derives from a human donor with non-small cell lung cancer. This CDR3 is CASRQLAGGIDTQYF. For the CDR3, the DNA is TGTGCCAGCAGACAACTAGCGGGAGGTATAGATACGCAGTATTTT.